A single sample gave rise to the 14 T cell receptor beta chains below, sequenced in a study of response to subunit inactivated influenza vaccine. TCRdb recomputed calls from the RT-PCR reads with MiXCR, one row per CDR3 protein. The sample lists fewer than 700,000 distinct CDR3 sequences; under 15% were seen once. The input for sequencing was PBMCs from blood, taken 35 to 45 days after vaccination. These receptors originate from a man aged 45-65 years who received an inactivated influenza vaccine.

This clonotype has a handful of counts. The CDR3 loop reads CASSLLAGRYYEQYF. The DNA for the CDR3 is TGCGCCAGCAGCTTACTAGCGGGCAGATACTACGAGCAGTACTTC. The chain carries TRBV5-1 and TRBJ2-7; 9 bases line up with TRBD2. Germline V gives CDR1 SGHRS, CDR2 YFSETQ. CDR3 length equals 15 residues. V shed 2 bases, J shed 3 bases, and the junction held 6 bases outside the gene matches.

This clonotype was counted only a few times. The chain has TRBV30 and TRBJ2-7; D possibly matches TRBD1 or TRBD2 (6 bases each). This CDR3 region has 13 residues. Per the germline V gene, CDR1 is GTSNPN and CDR2 is SVGIG (reference sequence). V dropped 3 bases and J dropped 4 bases, with 13 bases sitting between them. The CDR3 region is CAWRARGAYEQYF. CDR3 sequence (DNA): TGTGCCTGGAGGGCAAGGGGGGCATACGAGCAGTACTTC.

CDR3 region: CASRLSGTQWFF. CDR3 coding DNA: TGTGCCAGCAGACTTAGCGGGACACAGTGGTTCTTC. J is TRBJ2-1 and V is TRBV6-2 or TRBV6-3; TRBD2 matches at 8 bases. This CDR3 is built from 12 residues. Trimming cost V 6 bases and J 15 bases; bases outside gene matches: 10. Germline V gene lookup returns CDR1 MNHEY and CDR2 SVGEGT.

This chain uses TRBV27 with TRBJ2-5, with a weak D call TRBD2 (5 bases). Per the germline V gene, CDR1 is MNHEY and CDR2 is SMNVEV (reference sequence). The V gene lost 3 bases and the J gene lost 4 bases, with 9 bases spanning the gap. The CDR3 consists of 13 residues. The CDR3 nucleotides read TGTGCCAGCAGTTTTACGGCGGGAGAGACCCAGTACTTC. It translates to CASSFTAGETQYF.

The V gene is TRBV28, the J gene TRBJ2-4, with TRBD2 as a possible D gene (5 bases). The germline V gene has CDR1 MDHEN and CDR2 SYDVKM. CDR3 length equals 14 residues. V was clipped by 10 bases and J by 8 bases, with 21 bases between them. CDR3 in DNA: TGTGCCACCAACTATGGGCGTTCGCGGGACATTCAGTACTTC. It translates to CATNYGRSRDIQYF.

This clonotype was detected a few times. This chain links TRBV12-3 or TRBV12-4 with TRBJ2-4; possibly TRBD1 for D (6 bases). V was pared by 6 bases and J by 2 bases, with 11 bases between. The CDR3 is made up of 14 amino acids. CDR3 protein: CASSLQGTKNIQYF. The CDR3 DNA follows: TGTGCCAGCAGCCTACAGGGAACCAAAAACATTCAGTACTTC.

This clonotype was detected only a few times. The V call is TRBV5-6, the J call TRBJ1-1; no reliable D call. CDR1 is SGHDT, CDR2 YYEEEE, per germline. Trimming took off 2 bases at V and 1 base at J, with 6 bases between the two ends. CDR3 length: 13 residues. CDR3 sequence: CASSFDWNTEAFF. DNA for the CDR3: TGTGCCAGCAGCTTTGACTGGAACACTGAAGCTTTCTTT.

For this clonotype: A much larger clone is a single base away; this may be a read error. The chain uses TRBV4-2 and TRBJ2-3; D is tentatively TRBD1 or TRBD2 (5 bases each). From germline, CDR1 is LGHNA and CDR2 YNFKEQ. Trimming took off 0 bases at V and 5 bases at J, with 12 bases between the two ends. CDR3 size: 15 residues. In DNA, the CDR3 is TGTGCCAGCAGCCAAGAGGGGACGAGGATAGATACGCAGTATTTT. It is translated as CASSQEGTRIDTQYF.

This clonotype occurred a few times. The chain combines TRBV6-1 with TRBJ2-7; a possible D gene is TRBD1 (6 bases). Trimming stripped 5 bases from V and 2 bases from J, with 10 bases between. Germline CDR1 MNHNS, CDR2 SASEGT. This CDR3 has 13 amino acids. The CDR3 protein is CASSKRTAYEQYF. For the CDR3, the DNA is TGTGCCAGCAGTAAGCGGACAGCCTACGAGCAGTACTTC.

The rearrangement joins TRBV6-5 to TRBJ1-5; 8 positions match TRBD1. The V and J ends lost 0 bases and 2 bases, in that order; junction bases with no gene match: 0. CDR1 is MNHEY and CDR2 is SVGAGI in the germline V gene. The CDR3 extends over 15 amino acids. The CDR3 DNA follows: TGTGCCAGCAGTTACTCGGACAGGGGCAATCAGCCCCAGCATTTT. Translated: CASSYSDRGNQPQHF.

This clonotype was seen more than once but under ten times. The chain uses TRBV6-5 and TRBJ2-7; D may be TRBD2 (7 bases). CDR1 is MNHEY, CDR2 SVGAGI, per germline. The CDR3 totals 14 residues. V gave up 2 bases and J gave up 6 bases, with 14 bases separating them. For the CDR3, the DNA is TGTGCCAGCAGTTACGTCGGGGGGCTCGTCGAGCAGTACTTC. This encodes CASSYVGGLVEQYF.

This clonotype was observed a handful of times. CDR3: CSVGGRQVQTQHF. The CDR3, as DNA: TGCAGCGTTGGGGGGAGGCAGGTCCAGACCCAGCATTTT. This rearrangement joins TRBV29-1 to TRBJ1-5; D might be TRBD1 (5 bases). CDR1 is SQVTM and CDR2 is ANQGSEA in the germline V gene. V shed 4 bases and J shed 11 bases, with 18 bases lying between them. The CDR3 runs 13 residues. The complete variable domain, with remaining parts taken from reference TRBV29-1 and TRBJ1-5, reads SAVISQKPSRDICQRGTSLTIQCQVDSQVTMMFWYRQQPGQSLTLIATANQGSEATYESGFVIDKFPISRPNLTFSTLTVSNMSPEDSSIYLCSVGGRQVQTQHFGDGTRLSIL.

The V call is TRBV10-3, the J call TRBJ2-7; no clear D gene. The CDR3 runs 13 residues. Trimming stripped 3 bases from V and 4 bases from J, with 10 bases between. CDR1 and CDR2 from the germline V gene are ENHRY and SYGVKD. The CDR3 region is CAISERQIYEQYF. CDR3 sequence (DNA): TGTGCCATCAGTGAACGTCAGATTTACGAGCAGTACTTC.

This clonotype was detected ten times or more. The gene calls are TRBV20-1 and TRBJ1-1; D is unresolved. Germline V gene lookup returns CDR1 DFQATT and CDR2 SNEGSKA (reference sequence). The CDR3 loop spans 18 amino acids. V was pared by 0 bases and J by 1 base, with 21 bases between. CDR3 protein: CSAREWGYGGSGNTEAFF. Written as DNA, the CDR3 is TGCAGTGCTAGAGAGTGGGGATACGGAGGGTCGGGGAACACTGAAGCTTTCTTT.